This TCR beta chain was identified in a study of shared clonotypes between healthy human individuals. Study-wide context: A couple of female and a few male donors aged 18 to 49 were enrolled. The study, taken as a whole, reports: It was the non-shared clonotypes that had lower generation probabilities than clonotypes shared by all four donors.

This clone was detected only once. No antigen is known for it. The ends were cut back, 11 bases at V and 1 base at J, with 11 bases in the middle. The CDR3 runs 13 residues. Looked up from germline, CDR1 is MNHEY and CDR2 is SVGAGI. Libraries were prepared by immunoSEQ multiplex PCR; TCRdb keeps only in-frame clonotypes and omits some of them. The data show about 960,000 clones, about three quarters seen once. The receptor's source is a man between 18 and 35 years old in good health. This rearrangement joins TRBV6-5 to TRBJ2-2; D remains unclear. The sample was memory CD4+ T cells sorted from blood. Subset in this sample: CD45RA-negative fraction. This chain's CDR3 is CAVWAENTGELFF. The DNA of the CDR3 is TGTGCCGTATGGGCAGAGAACACCGGGGAGCTGTTTTTT.